This TCR beta chain originates from a study of shared clonotypes between healthy human individuals. Healthy and HIV-negative, the adult donors had no recent acute infections or vaccinations. The CDR3 runs 13 residues. Germline V lookup: CDR1 SGHRS, CDR2 YFSETQ. As handled by the study authors: ImmunoSEQ sequences covered only the junction and lacked quality scores; filtering therefore differed. TCRdb keeps only in-frame clones here, not all; method: immunoSEQ multiplex PCR. That table supplies the V and J calls and clone size; D and trimming were determined from the DNA. The data contain about 480,000 clones, 75% to 85% of them singletons. Study-level results: Clonotype sharing among donors likely depends on sequencing depth.

On this clone: Its antigen is not known.

The receptor comes from a middle-aged woman in good health. Some clones in this sample may be carry-over from other donors' samples. Input material: PBMCs. The genes are TRBV5-1 and TRBJ2-5, with a tentative D call TRBD1 (5 bases). TRBJ2-7 explains the end of the DNA better; the J call may be wrong. In DNA form, the CDR3 reads TGCGCCAGCAGCTTGGGGGGCCGTTACGAGCAGTACTTC. Translating gives CASSLGGRYEQYF.